This entry concerns a single T cell receptor (beta chain). Its cognate antigen is unknown. This sample is drawn from a study of radiation and T cells in renal cell carcinoma. Whole-study results and caveats: Pretreatment tumor biopsies were lacking, so baseline clonotypes are unknown.

The treatment was: 15 Gy SBRT to primary tumor, nephrectomy 4 weeks later. The junction had 17 bases not matched to a gene; V was cut back by 5 bases and J by 8 bases. From germline, CDR1 is SGHVS and CDR2 FQNEAQ. This CDR3 has 18 residues. Some clones are missing from TCRdb's copy, which holds only in-frame ones; the method was immunoSEQ multiplex PCR. The data hold 9,400 or so clones, with around 53% observed a single time. The chain recombines TRBV7-8 with TRBJ2-1, with TRBD2 identical over 11 bases. This sample comprised tumor tissue, obtained from a patient whose treatment included radiotherapy and nephrectomy. This receptor was taken from a man aged 55-75 years with renal cell carcinoma. The CDR3 loop is CASSNSRRASGRTDEQFF. CDR3 nucleotide sequence: TGTGCCAGCAGCAATTCCAGGCGGGCTAGCGGGAGGACGGATGAGCAGTTCTTC.